This T cell receptor (beta chain) was documented in a study of T cells in Graves' hyperthyroidism and ophthalmopathy. Study-level points and caveats: Blood also contained most expanded thyroid clonotypes above 0.001.

This CDR3 is 15 amino acids long. Germline V gene data show CDR1 as SQVTM and CDR2 as ANQGSEA. V was pared by 6 bases and J by 0 bases, with 15 bases between. Points on this clonotype: As yet, its antigen is unknown.

Template material for amplifying TCR beta CDR3 regions consisted of RNA transcripts. First-round RT-PCR targeting the TCR CDR3 was performed with the HTBI primer set. TCRdb reprocessed the multiplex PCR reads with MiXCR, giving one entry per CDR3 protein. The sample carries some 530,000 distinct CDR3 sequences, roughly 23% recorded once. In the ophthalmopathy cohort, Clinical Activity Score was at least 3, NOSPECS grade at least 4, and duration under 3 months. The TCR was taken from a woman between 65 and 79 years old with Graves' ophthalmopathy. Sequencing was carried out using blood. V is TRBV29-1 and J is TRBJ1-5; D is ambiguous. CDR3 in amino acids: CSVGRTGDSNQPQHF. The CDR3 DNA reads as TGCAGCGTCGGCCGGACGGGTGATAGCAATCAGCCCCAGCATTTT. Variable domain in full (rest from reference TRBV29-1 and TRBJ1-5): SAVISQKPSRDICQRGTSLTIQCQVDSQVTMMFWYRQQPGQSLTLIATANQGSEATYESGFVIDKFPISRPNLTFSTLTVSNMSPEDSSIYLCSVGRTGDSNQPQHFGDGTRLSIL.